Presented here are 15 T cell receptor beta chains from one specimen sequenced in a study of T cell repertoires in cytomegalovirus infection. TCRdb reprocessed the reads via MiXCR and lists one record per CDR3 protein. The sample carries about 110,000 distinct CDR3 sequences, roughly a tenth recorded once. Which antigens these TCRs recognize remains unknown. Sequenced: PBMCs, sequenced either directly or after in vitro stimulation (not recorded which). These receptors all come from a human donor in good health (CMV status not recorded). Some clones in this sample may be carry-over from other donors' samples.

There are many counts of this clonotype. The CDR3 DNA is TGCAGTGCTAGAGCCCATACTAGCGGGTTCCTTACTAAATACAATGAGCAGTTCTTC. Its translation is CSARAHTSGFLTKYNEQFF. J is TRBJ2-1 and V is TRBV20-1; 9 bases align to TRBD2. This CDR3 has 19 residues. Germline-derived CDR1 and CDR2 are DFQATT and SNEGSKA (reference sequence). Trimming took 1 base from V and 4 from J; bases not matched to a gene: 17.

This clonotype was counted only a few times. The gene calls are TRBV10-2 and TRBJ2-1; weak D call: TRBD1 (7 bases). V lost 7 bases to trimming and J lost 0 bases, with 10 bases between them. CDR1 and CDR2 (germline): WSHSY, SAAADI. This CDR3 spans 14 amino acids. The CDR3 DNA reads as TGCGCCAGCAAGGAGGGGGCCTCCTACAATGAGCAGTTCTTC. It encodes CASKEGASYNEQFF.

This clonotype was seen only a few times. This sequence joins TRBV29-1 and TRBJ1-4, with TRBD1 identical over 8 bases. With V trimmed by 5 bases and J by 5 bases, 4 bases remained unmatched. The CDR3 loop spans 13 amino acids. The germline V gene encodes CDR1 SQVTM and CDR2 ANQGSEA. CDR3 coding DNA: TGCAGCGTTTTAGACAGGGGCAATGAAAAACTGTTTTTT. Protein product: CSVLDRGNEKLFF.

The V gene is TRBV6-2 or TRBV6-3, the J gene TRBJ2-7; D unresolved. Germline loops: CDR1 MNHEY, CDR2 SVGEGT. The CDR3 totals 13 residues. V dropped 2 bases and J dropped 0 bases, with 5 bases sitting between them. The CDR3 DNA sequence: TGTGCCAGCAGTTACGCAAGCTCCTACGAGCAGTACGTC. Translation gives CASSYASSYEQYV.

This clonotype was seen a few times. The chain couples TRBV20-1 to TRBJ2-7; either TRBD1 or TRBD2 may fit D (5 bases each). The CDR3 contains 14 residues. The V and J ends lost 6 bases and 7 bases respectively, with 22 bases between them. Looked up from germline, CDR1 is DFQATT and CDR2 is SNEGSKA (reference sequence). The CDR3, as DNA: TGCAGTGCCAGCCCCCCTGGACGGGGCCCGGAGCAGTACTTC. As protein: CSASPPGRGPEQYF.

The table lists this clonotype with a few counts. This chain connects TRBV2 to TRBJ2-3, with D maybe TRBD1 (5 bases). The length of the CDR3 is 16 residues. Trimming left V 7 bases short and J 5 bases short, with 22 bases between. In germline, CDR1 is SNHLY, CDR2 FYNNEI. CDR3 DNA sequence: TGTGCCAGCACCCCTCCGCCCCTGCCCCAGGGAGATACGCAGTATTTT. Translated: CASTPPPLPQGDTQYF.

This rearrangement joins TRBV7-2 to TRBJ1-5, with no clear D. The CDR3 is 13 amino acids. CDR1 is SGHTA and CDR2 is FQGNSA in the germline V gene. The V gene lost 5 bases and the J gene lost 4 bases, with 9 bases spanning the gap. For the CDR3, the DNA is TGTGCCAGCAGCAAAGGGTGGAATCAGCCCCAGCATTTT. It specifies CASSKGWNQPQHF.

In its sample, this clonotype was seen a few times. The rearrangement uses TRBV20-1 and TRBJ2-7; 9 bases line up with TRBD2. J lost 5 bases, V lost 5 bases, and 13 bases had no gene match. Germline values: CDR1 DFQATT, CDR2 SNEGSKA (reference sequence). The CDR3 has 15 amino acids. The CDR3 nucleotides read TGCAGTGCTCTGCATAGCGGGAGAATAAGGAACGAGCAGTACTTC. This sequence encodes CSALHSGRIRNEQYF.

There are a few counts of this clonotype. The chain combines TRBV7-9 with TRBJ2-7; D perhaps matches TRBD1 (5 bases). Germline CDR1 reads SEHNR; CDR2 reads FQNEAQ (reference sequence). The CDR3 loop spans 15 amino acids. Trimming removed 5 bases from V and 2 bases from J, with 16 bases in between. The CDR3 DNA reads TGTGCCAGCAGCCCAATCTCGCTACAGGCCTACGAGCAGTACTTC. Protein sequence: CASSPISLQAYEQYF.

This clonotype appeared many times. This chain links TRBV11-1 with TRBJ2-7; D is unclear. The V end lost 1 base, the J end lost 0 bases, and 7 bases lay between the germline ends. The CDR3 runs to 14 residues. Germline values: CDR1 SGHAT, CDR2 FQDESV (reference sequence). This chain's CDR3 is CASSLDLPSYEQYF. The DNA of the CDR3 is TGTGCCAGCAGCTTAGACTTACCCTCCTACGAGCAGTACTTC.

V usage is TRBV7-3 and J usage is TRBJ2-1; the D is unclear. The V gene lost 3 bases and the J gene lost 2 bases, with 11 bases spanning the gap. The germline CDR1 and CDR2 sequences are SGHTA and FQGTGA. The CDR3 runs 15 residues. The DNA of the CDR3 is TGTGCCAGCAGCTTGTCGGCAGACCCCTACAATGAGCAGTTCTTC. It translates to CASSLSADPYNEQFF.

This clonotype was found a few times. The chain recombines TRBV20-1 with TRBJ2-5; no clear D. The CDR3 runs 15 residues. Trimming removed 5 bases from V and 3 bases from J, with 19 bases in between. The germline V gene has CDR1 DFQATT and CDR2 SNEGSKA (reference sequence). The CDR3 loop reads CSAVARGFAKETQYF. The CDR3 nucleotides read TGCAGTGCTGTGGCACGAGGCTTTGCAAAAGAGACCCAGTACTTC.

By proportion, this clonotype is hyperexpanded (1% or more). This sequence joins TRBV7-2 and TRBJ2-3, with 12 bases that match TRBD2. The germline V gene encodes CDR1 SGHTA and CDR2 FQGNSA. The V gene end was trimmed by 1 base and the J gene end by 4 bases; junction bases not matched to a gene: 9. This CDR3 spans 18 amino acids. The CDR3 DNA reads TGTGCCAGCAGCTTAGATGCCAGACTAGCGGGAGCCCCAGATACGCAGTATTTT. Its translation: CASSLDARLAGAPDTQYF.

V gene TRBV5-5 combines with J gene TRBJ1-1, with a possible D match to TRBD1 (5 bases). The CDR3 sequence is 15 residues long. Trimming cost V 4 bases and J 0 bases, with 13 bases left between them. The V gene's germline CDR1 is SGHKS and CDR2 YYEKEE (reference sequence). The CDR3, as DNA: TGTGCCAGCAGCGGCTATGCGACAGTGAACACTGAAGCTTTCTTT. Translation: CASSGYATVNTEAFF.

V usage is TRBV12-3 or TRBV12-4 and J usage is TRBJ2-7, with 8 bases matching TRBD2. Trimming removed 3 bases from V and 6 bases from J; junction bases left unmatched: 4. The CDR3 spans 13 residues. CDR3 protein: CASSFGTSGEQYF. The CDR3 region has the DNA TGTGCCAGCAGTTTCGGGACTAGTGGCGAGCAGTACTTC.